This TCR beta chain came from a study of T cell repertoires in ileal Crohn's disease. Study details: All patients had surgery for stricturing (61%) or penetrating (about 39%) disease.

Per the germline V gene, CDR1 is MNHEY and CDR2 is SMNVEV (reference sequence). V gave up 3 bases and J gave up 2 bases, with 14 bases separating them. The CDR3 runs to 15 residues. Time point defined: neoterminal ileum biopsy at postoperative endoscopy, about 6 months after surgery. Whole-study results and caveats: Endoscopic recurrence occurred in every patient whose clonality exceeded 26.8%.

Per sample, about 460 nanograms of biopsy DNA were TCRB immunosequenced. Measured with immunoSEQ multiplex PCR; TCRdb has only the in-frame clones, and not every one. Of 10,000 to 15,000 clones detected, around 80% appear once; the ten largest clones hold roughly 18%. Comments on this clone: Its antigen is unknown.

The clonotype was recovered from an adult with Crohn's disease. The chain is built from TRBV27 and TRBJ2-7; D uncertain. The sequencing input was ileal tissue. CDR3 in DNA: TGTGCCAGCAGTTTGAAGGCAGGTCCGACCTACGAGCAGTACTTC. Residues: CASSLKAGPTYEQYF.